This record concerns one T cell receptor beta chain sequence. The length of the CDR3 is 15 residues. V lost 6 bases and J lost 6; bases outside the gene matches: 11. Per the germline V gene, CDR1 is MNHEY and CDR2 is SVGAGI. The data derive from a study of blood T cell repertoires in COVID-19. The wider study: The United States, Italy and Spain supplied acute and convalescent COVID-19 samples. From T cells, B-cell-depleted T cells, or PBMCs came the material, which was cDNA or gDNA.

Original methodology: Reference gene primer amplification gave nucleated cell count estimates. TCRdb's table, derived via immunoSEQ multiplex PCR, lists solely in-frame clones and lacks some. From that table come the V and J calls and clone size; the DNA was used to work out D and trimming. This sample carries a few hundred thousand clones, 75% to 90% of them seen once, and the ten largest clones take 0.9% to 1%. The chain employs TRBV6-5 and TRBJ2-1; 7 bases line up with TRBD2. Sequences were obtained from peripheral blood. The origin of this receptor is a woman aged 35 to 49 who had recovered from COVID-19. In DNA, the CDR3 is TGTGCCAGCAGGGCCGCGGGACTAACCGTCAATGAGCAGTTCTTC. Translating it yields CASRAAGLTVNEQFF.